This T cell receptor beta chain was sequenced for a study of Graves' ophthalmopathy and Graves' hyperthyroidism. Moderate-to-severe activity, CAS at least 3, NOSPECS at least 4 and duration under 3 months characterized donors with ophthalmopathy. As the template, RNA transcripts were used to amplify TCR beta CDR3 regions. First-round RT-PCR employed HTBI primers, with a second-round multiplex PCR after it. TCRdb reprocessed the multiplex PCR reads via MiXCR and lists one record per CDR3 protein. The data contain about 740,000 distinct CDR3 sequences, 35% to 50% of them seen just once; the ten biggest clones take up 44%. CDR1 is SGHTA and CDR2 is FQGTGA in the germline V gene. Trimming stripped 4 bases from V and 3 bases from J, with 10 bases between. This CDR3 comprises 13 residues. As to this clonotype: The target antigen is unknown.

Study observations and caveats: With just under 71% sensitivity and approximately 73% specificity, the model predicted ophthalmopathy progression. Using a 13-signature model, the authors split ophthalmopathy from stable hyperthyroidism, with around 89% sensitivity and around 76% specificity. Blood also carried most expanded thyroid clonotypes exceeding 0.001 frequency.

The chain joins TRBV7-3 to TRBJ2-7; D is possibly TRBD2 (5 bases). Sequencing used peripheral blood. The TCR originated in an adult man with Graves' ophthalmopathy. The DNA for the CDR3 is TGTGCCAGCAGCTGGGAGTTTGGCTACGAGCAGTACTTC. This encodes CASSWEFGYEQYF.